The rows below give T cell receptor beta chains drawn from one sample of a study of T cell repertoires in cytomegalovirus infection. From the reads, TCRdb called clonotypes with MiXCR, one entry per CDR3 protein. The table includes about 260,000 distinct CDR3 sequences, around 9% detected once. The source material was PBMCs. Receptors originate from a human donor in good health (CMV status not recorded). Some clones in this sample may be carry-over from other donors' samples. Each CDR3 is given with its conserved first and last residue. D genes are given only for firm matches. Size is stated for part of the rows, as once, few or many counts, or as a class when the clone is expanded.

abundance	j_gene	v_gene	d_gene	CDR3nt	CDR3aa
-	TRBJ1-6	TRBV30	-	TGTGCCTGGGAGAAAGTCAGCTCCTATAATTCACCCCTCCACTTT	CAWEKVSSYNSPLHF
few	TRBJ1-2	TRBV28	-	TGTGCCAGCAGTCCCCCCAGGTTGAATGGCTACACCTTC	CASSPPRLNGYTF
many	TRBJ2-7	TRBV6-2/TRBV6-3	TRBD2	TGTGCCAGCAGTTACCCCAGCGGGGGGGCCGACTACGAGCAGTACTTC	CASSYPSGGADYEQYF
few	TRBJ1-1	TRBV7-9	-	TGTGCCAGCAGCTTGGGGCAGGGCCTAGCGAGCACTGAAGCTTTCTTT	CASSLGQGLASTEAFF
-	TRBJ1-2	TRBV20-1	-	TGCAGTGCTAGAGAACCGTCGGCAGCGCATATTAACTATGGCTACACCTTC	CSAREPSAAHINYGYTF
many	TRBJ2-5	TRBV12-3/TRBV12-4	-	TGTGCCAGCACCCGTCTGGGGTTCGGGGAGACCCAGTACTTC	CASTRLGFGETQYF
few	TRBJ2-2	TRBV11-2	TRBD1	TGTGCCAGCAGCCCCTCAGGGGGCAAGAGTACCGGGGAGCTGTTTTTT	CASSPSGGKSTGELFF
few	TRBJ1-2	TRBV12-3/TRBV12-4	-	TGTGCCAGAAATAGACAGTTCAACTTCCACTATGGCTACACCTTC	CARNRQFNFHYGYTF
many	TRBJ2-6	TRBV7-6	TRBD1	TGTGCCAGCAGCCCCCGGGGGCAGGGGACAGGAGGGGCCAACGTCCTGACTTTC	CASSPRGQGTGGANVLTF
-	TRBJ2-5	TRBV29-1	-	TGCAGCGTTACAGGGAAGGGTGAGACCCAGTACTTC	CSVTGKGETQYF
many	TRBJ1-5	TRBV20-1	-	TGCAGTGCCCGGACGGGGAGTTATAGCAATCAGCCCCAGCATTTT	CSARTGSYSNQPQHF
many	TRBJ1-1	TRBV7-2	-	TGTGCCAGCAGCACCACATACACTGAAGCTTTCTTT	CASSTTYTEAFF
few	TRBJ1-1	TRBV2	-	TGTGCCAGCAGTCAGACGGTAATGAACACTGAAGCTTTCTTT	CASSQTVMNTEAFF
many	TRBJ1-1	TRBV12-3/TRBV12-4	TRBD1	TGTGCCAGCAGTGCCAACAGGGGACGGAACACTGAAGCTTTCTTT	CASSANRGRNTEAFF
few	TRBJ1-6	TRBV5-1	-	TGCGCCAGCAGCTTGGATTCCGGGTCTAATTCACCCCTCCACTTT	CASSLDSGSNSPLHF
many	TRBJ2-5	TRBV7-2	-	TGTGCCAGCAGCTTAGTTCGGGGGAGAGAGACCCAGTACTTC	CASSLVRGRETQYF
many	TRBJ2-7	TRBV28	-	TGTGCCAGCAGTTTCGGCAGGGCAAGCTACGAGCAGTACTTC	CASSFGRASYEQYF
few	TRBJ1-1	TRBV15	-	TGTGCCACAGGGGCTACGAGGACTGAAGCTTTCTTT	CATGATRTEAFF
many	TRBJ1-1	TRBV7-2	TRBD1	TGTGCCAGCAGCCGGGACAGGGGAAACACTGAAGCTTTCTTT	CASSRDRGNTEAFF
-	TRBJ2-1	TRBV6-2/TRBV6-3	TRBD1	TGTGCCAGCAGTTACACCCGGGACAGCCCGATTGATGAGCAGTTCTTC	CASSYTRDSPIDEQFF
many	TRBJ1-5	TRBV7-8	-	TGTGCCAGCAGCTTCCTGGGTGGGACGGGGCAGCCCCAGCATTTT	CASSFLGGTGQPQHF
few	TRBJ1-5	TRBV12-3/TRBV12-4	TRBD1	TGTGCCACCACGGGACAGGGGCGCAATCAGCCCCAGCATTTT	CATTGQGRNQPQHF
many	TRBJ2-2	TRBV6-4	-	TGTGCCAGCAATTTACCAACCTACCGGGACCATTACACCGGGGAGCTGTTTTTT	CASNLPTYRDHYTGELFF
many	TRBJ2-2	TRBV12-3/TRBV12-4	-	TGTGCCAGCAGAACCCGGGCCATTGGTCTCACCGGGGAGCTGTTTTTT	CASRTRAIGLTGELFF
many	TRBJ2-7	TRBV7-2	TRBD2	TGTGCCAGCAGCTTAGACGGGGGGGCCTACGAGCAGTACTTC	CASSLDGGAYEQYF
many	TRBJ1-5	TRBV7-8	-	TGTGCCAGCAGCTTAGGCCAGGTACTCAATCAGCCCCAGCATTTT	CASSLGQVLNQPQHF
few	TRBJ2-7	TRBV2	TRBD1	TGTGCCAGCAGTTTAGGGGACAGGGTGCGTGAGCAGTACTTC	CASSLGDRVREQYF
many	TRBJ2-1	TRBV7-2	TRBD2	TGTGCCAGCAGCTTAGGGACTAGCGGGGCTAATGAGCAGTTCTTC	CASSLGTSGANEQFF
few	TRBJ1-5	TRBV12-3/TRBV12-4	-	TGTGCCAGCAGCCTAGAGGGGGTCGTCGGTCAGCCCCAGCATTTT	CASSLEGVVGQPQHF
few	TRBJ1-1	TRBV20-1	-	TGCAGTGCTAGGCCCGGGAAGGTTACTGAAGCTTTCTTT	CSARPGKVTEAFF
many	TRBJ2-5	TRBV12-3/TRBV12-4	-	TGTGCCAGCAGCCCCAGAATAGTGGGCGAGACCCAGTACTTC	CASSPRIVGETQYF
many	TRBJ1-1	TRBV5-1	-	TGCGCCAGCAGCTTCGTGGACAGATCCCTCACTGAAGCTTTCTTT	CASSFVDRSLTEAFF
many	TRBJ2-1	TRBV7-3	-	TGTGCCAGCAGCTTACGAATTCTGTCTAAGGTCGGGGAGATAACCAATGAGCAGTTCTTC	CASSLRILSKVGEITNEQFF
-	TRBJ2-6	TRBV30	-	TGTGCCTGGAGTCCCCCAGCGTTGGCCTGGGCCAACGTCCTGACTTTC	CAWSPPALAWANVLTF
many	TRBJ2-2	TRBV28	TRBD2	TGTGCCAGCAGAGGAGCGGGGGTGAAGTCCACCGGGGAGCTGTTTTTT	CASRGAGVKSTGELFF
many	TRBJ2-1	TRBV11-2	-	TGTGCCAGCAGCTTAGGACCGACCTCACGGCACAATGAGCAGTTCTTC	CASSLGPTSRHNEQFF
few	TRBJ1-1	TRBV2	-	TGTGCCAGCAGCCTAAAAGGGGAAGGTGGCACTGAAGCTTTCTTT	CASSLKGEGGTEAFF
many	TRBJ2-1	TRBV30	-	TGTGCCTGGAGTGGGGGGACCTACAATGAGCAGTTCTTC	CAWSGGTYNEQFF
many	TRBJ2-7	TRBV7-6	TRBD1	TGTGCCAGCAGCTTAGGGACAGGGAGCCACGAGCAGTACTTC	CASSLGTGSHEQYF
many	TRBJ1-1	TRBV28	TRBD1	TGTGCCAGCAGTTTACTCACAGGGGGAAACACTGAAGCTTTCTTT	CASSLLTGGNTEAFF
many	TRBJ1-1	TRBV18	-	TGTGCCAGCTCACCACCGGGAACAGGGTTCGCTGAAGCTTTCTTT	CASSPPGTGFAEAFF
-	TRBJ2-1	TRBV30	-	TGTGCCTGGAGTAAGGGGATAACCTACAATGAGCAGTTCTTC	CAWSKGITYNEQFF
few	TRBJ2-3	TRBV20-1	-	TGCAGTGCTAGTAAGGGACTGCTCACAGATACGCAGTATTTT	CSASKGLLTDTQYF
-	TRBJ1-4	TRBV20-1	-	TGCAGTGCCAGACAGACAACTAATGAAAAACTGTTTTTT	CSARQTTNEKLFF
many	TRBJ2-1	TRBV11-2	TRBD1	TGTGCCAGCAGCGTAGTACCGACAGGGCTGTCCTACAATGAGCAGTTCTTC	CASSVVPTGLSYNEQFF